These 3 T cell receptor beta chains were sequenced from one sample in a study of blood T cell repertoires in COVID-19. The data were produced by immunoSEQ multiplex PCR, yet TCRdb's version contains in-frame clones alone and is incomplete. Here the sample spans over 200,000 clones, just under 90% being singletons. Sequences were obtained from peripheral blood. These receptors were collected from a man aged 60 to 75 who had recovered from COVID-19.

This chain links TRBV28 with TRBJ2-6, with 7 bases that match TRBD1. The CDR3 consists of 15 residues. The germline V gene has CDR1 MDHEN and CDR2 SYDVKM. After removal of 6 bases from V and 2 bases from J, the junction contained 4 bases not matched to a gene. CDR3 in amino acids: CASSTQGTGANVLTF. CDR3 DNA: TGTGCCAGCAGCACACAGGGGACTGGGGCCAACGTCCTGACTTTC.

This rearrangement joins TRBV18 to TRBJ1-2; TRBD1 might be the D (5 bases). From germline, CDR1 is KGHSH and CDR2 LQKENI. This CDR3 has 14 residues. Deletions cut 1 base from V and 7 bases from J, with 13 bases between. CDR3 loop: CASSPQSGSRGYTF. The DNA of the CDR3 is TGTGCCAGCTCACCACAGTCAGGGTCGCGTGGCTACACCTTC.

This chain joins TRBV6-2 or TRBV6-3 and TRBJ1-2, with TRBD1 matching 8 bases. J lost 5 bases, V lost 4 bases, and 6 bases had no gene match. CDR1 and CDR2 from the germline V gene are MNHEY and SVGEGT. The CDR3 spans 14 residues. Written as DNA, the CDR3 is TGTGCCAGCAGTTCCCAGGGGGCTGAATATGGCTACACCTTC. Protein sequence: CASSSQGAEYGYTF.